This T cell receptor beta chain was recovered during a study of shared clonotypes between healthy human individuals. Study-wide results and caveats: Memory subsets generally showed smaller estimated richness than naive subsets did.

Assay: immunoSEQ multiplex PCR; the TCRdb copy retains only in-frame clones and omits some. Here the sample spans around 1,100,000 clones, 60% to 80% being singletons. CDR3 length: 14 amino acids. Germline trimming cut 5 bases from V and 8 bases from J; bases unmatched to any gene: 5. Germline V gene sequence: CDR1 LGHNA, CDR2 YNFKEQ. This clone was observed once. Its antigen is not identified. J is TRBJ2-1 and V is TRBV4-2; 11 bases fit TRBD1. This TCR was recovered from a man aged 18 to 30 in good health. Some clones in this sample may be carry-over from other donors' samples. The source material was memory CD4+ T cells from PBMCs. Subset specified: CD45RA-negative fraction. Here the CDR3 DNA reads TGTGCCAGCAGCTCGGGACAGGGGGGTGATGAGCAGTTCTTC. Translated: CASSSGQGGDEQFF.